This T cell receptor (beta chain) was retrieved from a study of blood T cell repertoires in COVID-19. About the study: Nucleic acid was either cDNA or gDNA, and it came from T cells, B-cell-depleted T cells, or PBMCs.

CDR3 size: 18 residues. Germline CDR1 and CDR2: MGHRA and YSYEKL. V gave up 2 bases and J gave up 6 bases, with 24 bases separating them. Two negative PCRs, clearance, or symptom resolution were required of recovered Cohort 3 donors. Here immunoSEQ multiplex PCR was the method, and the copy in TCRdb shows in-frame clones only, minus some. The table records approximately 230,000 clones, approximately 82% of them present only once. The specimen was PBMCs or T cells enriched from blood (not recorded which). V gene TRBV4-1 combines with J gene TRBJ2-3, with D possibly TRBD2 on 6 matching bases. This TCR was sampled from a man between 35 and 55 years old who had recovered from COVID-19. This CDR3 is CASSQPPLVGRGSDTQYF. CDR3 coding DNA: TGCGCCAGCAGCCAACCCCCCCTCGTGGGGCGGGGCTCGGATACGCAGTATTTT.